Below, 24 T cell receptor beta chains from the same sample are listed, as sequenced in a study of cytomegalovirus exposure and HLA in healthy donors. A multiplex PCR was run with 60 Vbeta primers and 13 Jbeta primers. Assay: immunoSEQ multiplex PCR; the TCRdb copy retains only in-frame clones and omits some. In total, the table holds 150,000 to 200,000 clones. Specimen: PBMCs. The receptor source for this set is a young woman in good health and CMV-seropositive.

The chain recombines TRBV6-1 with TRBJ2-2; 7 bases are shared with TRBD1. Looked up from germline, CDR1 is MNHNS and CDR2 is SASEGT. This CDR3 spans 15 amino acids. Trimming took 6 bases from V and 6 from J; bases not matched to a gene: 10. CDR3 loop: CASRPTGLGAGELFF. In nucleotides, the CDR3 is TGTGCCAGCAGGCCGACAGGGTTGGGGGCCGGGGAGCTGTTTTTT.

V is TRBV9 and J is TRBJ1-2; D is perhaps TRBD1 (5 bases). This CDR3 spans 15 amino acids. CDR1 and CDR2 from the germline V gene are SGDLS and YYNGEE. The V gene lost 1 base and the J gene lost 3 bases, with 13 bases spanning the gap. The CDR3 DNA reads TGTGCCAGCAGCGTAACCGGGACTTCGGACTATGGCTACACCTTC. Encoded protein: CASSVTGTSDYGYTF.

This chain uses TRBV19 with TRBJ2-5; D perhaps matches TRBD2 (6 bases). The CDR3 is 17 amino acids. V lost 1 base to trimming and J lost 5 bases, with 20 bases between them. In germline, CDR1 is LNHDA, CDR2 SQIVND (reference sequence). As DNA, the CDR3 is TGTGCCAGTAGTATAGGGAGCGGGCCCAACTTGAGGGAGACCCAGTACTTC. It specifies CASSIGSGPNLRETQYF.

The J gene is TRBJ1-3, the V gene TRBV7-9, with a tentative D call TRBD1 (5 bases). The germline CDR1 and CDR2 sequences are SEHNR and FQNEAQ (reference sequence). The CDR3 loop spans 19 amino acids. Trimming removed 5 bases at V and 0 bases at J, with 23 bases between. The CDR3 protein is CASSPQGRNQKHSGNTIYF. DNA for the CDR3: TGTGCCAGCAGCCCCCAGGGCAGAAACCAAAAACACTCTGGAAACACCATATATTTT.

The V gene is TRBV30, the J gene TRBJ1-1; D is perhaps TRBD1 (5 bases). The CDR3 has 13 amino acids. Trimming removed 0 bases at V and 3 bases at J, with 8 bases between. CDR1 GTSNPN and CDR2 SVGIG come from the germline V gene (reference sequence). The CDR3 spells CAWSVDTYTEAFF. The DNA of the CDR3 is TGTGCCTGGAGTGTGGACACCTACACTGAAGCTTTCTTT. The whole variable domain, filled in from reference TRBV30 and TRBJ1-1, reads SQTIHQWPATLVQPVGSPLSLECTVEGTSNPNLYWYRQAAGRGLQLLFYSVGIGQISSEVPQNLSASRPQDRQFILSSKKLLLSDSGFYLCAWSVDTYTEAFFGQGTRLTVV.

The genes are TRBV6-1 and TRBJ2-1; possible D gene TRBD1, 6 bases. V was pared by 2 bases and J by 5 bases, with 13 bases between. From germline, CDR1 is MNHNS and CDR2 SASEGT. The CDR3 covers 15 residues. CDR3: CASSELRTADNEQFF. The CDR3 DNA reads TGTGCCAGCAGTGAACTAAGGACAGCGGACAATGAGCAGTTCTTC.

The J gene is TRBJ2-5, the V gene TRBV6-1; 9 nucleotides agree with TRBD1. The CDR3 sequence is 15 residues long. Germline trimming cut 5 bases from V and 5 bases from J; bases unmatched to any gene: 9. Germline CDR1 MNHNS, CDR2 SASEGT. CDR3 sequence: CASSRSGTGKETQYF. The CDR3 DNA sequence: TGTGCCAGCAGTCGGAGTGGGACAGGGAAGGAGACCCAGTACTTC.

To note about this clone: This sample includes further DNA sequences coding for the same CDR3. V is TRBV28 and J is TRBJ1-2, with a possible D match to TRBD1 (5 bases). V lost 6 bases, J lost 5 bases, and 7 bases lay in between. This CDR3 has 11 amino acids. Germline V gives CDR1 MDHEN, CDR2 SYDVKM. CDR3 sequence: CASRGGYGYTF. CDR3 DNA: TGTGCCAGCAGGGGGGGTTATGGCTACACCTTC.

The gene calls are TRBV18 and TRBJ2-5; no reliable D call. Germline CDR1 and CDR2: KGHSH and LQKENI. The CDR3 length is 15 residues. The ends were cut back, 3 bases at V and 4 bases at J, with 15 bases in the middle. This CDR3 is CASSPEARVGETQYF. CDR3 coding DNA: TGTGCCAGCTCACCCGAGGCCCGAGTGGGAGAGACCCAGTACTTC.

This chain joins TRBV27 and TRBJ1-2; 9 bases fit TRBD1. CDR1 and CDR2 from the germline V gene are MNHEY and SMNVEV (reference sequence). After removal of 5 bases from V and 3 bases from J, the junction contained 7 bases not matched to a gene. The CDR3 consists of 15 residues. CDR3 amino acids: CASSISTGGYYGYTF. The CDR3 region has the DNA TGTGCCAGCAGTATCTCAACAGGGGGCTACTATGGCTACACCTTC.

The chain couples TRBV30 to TRBJ2-2, with 10 positions matching TRBD2. The V and J ends lost 2 bases and 6 bases, in that order; junction bases with no gene match: 0. The germline gives CDR1 GTSNPN, CDR2 SVGIG (reference sequence). The CDR3 extends over 13 amino acids. The CDR3 reads CAWSLAGAGELFF. CDR3 DNA sequence: TGTGCCTGGAGTCTAGCGGGAGCCGGGGAGCTGTTTTTT.

In nucleotides, the CDR3 is TGTGCCTGGAGTGTACTGACAGGGAATGAAAAACTGTTTTTT. Translation gives CAWSVLTGNEKLFF. The rearrangement joins TRBV30 to TRBJ1-4; 7 bases are a match to TRBD1. The V gene's germline CDR1 is GTSNPN and CDR2 SVGIG (reference sequence). V gave up 0 bases and J gave up 5 bases; unmatched junction bases: 3. The CDR3 totals 14 residues.

V is TRBV28 and J is TRBJ2-7; TRBD1 matches 7 bases. Germline V gene lookup returns CDR1 MDHEN and CDR2 SYDVKM. The length of the CDR3 is 13 residues. V gave up 9 bases and J gave up 2 bases; unmatched junction bases: 7. The CDR3 coding sequence is TGTGCCAGTTCGACAGGGCCAACCTACGAGCAGTACTTC. Its translation is CASSTGPTYEQYF.

The chain couples TRBV4-3 to TRBJ2-2, with 9 bases fitting TRBD2. Germline-derived CDR1 and CDR2 are LGHNA and YSLEER. V lost 5 bases and J lost 3; bases outside the gene matches: 1. The CDR3 covers 14 residues. The CDR3 sequence: CASSKRGDTGELFF. CDR3 sequence (DNA): TGCGCCAGCAGCAAGCGGGGGGACACCGGGGAGCTGTTTTTT.

This chain uses TRBV6-6 with TRBJ2-2, with D tentatively TRBD1 (6 bases). Looked up from germline, CDR1 is MNHNY and CDR2 is SVGAGI (reference sequence). The V and J ends lost 0 bases and 4 bases respectively, with 9 bases between them. The CDR3 has 15 residues. For the CDR3, the DNA is TGTGCCAGCAGTTACTCCACAGGGCCCACCGGGGAGCTGTTTTTT. Its translation is CASSYSTGPTGELFF.

The chain recombines TRBV5-1 with TRBJ2-1; 11 bases are a match to TRBD1. Germline values: CDR1 SGHRS, CDR2 YFSETQ. V was clipped by 2 bases and J by 6 bases; unmatched bases: 4. CDR3 length: 15 residues. CDR3 amino acids: CASSFRDRGINEQFF. The CDR3 DNA follows: TGCGCCAGCAGCTTCCGGGACAGGGGGATCAATGAGCAGTTCTTC.

The chain is built from TRBV6-5 and TRBJ2-3; TRBD1 agrees at 7 bases. J gave up 5 bases and V 0 bases, and 8 bases lay outside the gene matches. The germline V gene has CDR1 MNHEY and CDR2 SVGAGI. This CDR3 has 16 residues. This CDR3 is CASSYSWQGERDTQYF. The CDR3 bases are TGTGCCAGCAGTTACTCGTGGCAGGGGGAGCGAGATACGCAGTATTTT.

CDR3 loop: CASSFRQVNYGYTF. The DNA for the CDR3 is TGTGCCAGCAGTTTCCGGCAGGTGAACTATGGCTACACCTTC. V gene TRBV28 combines with J gene TRBJ1-2, with D hard to call. This CDR3 is 14 amino acids long. The germline V gene has CDR1 MDHEN and CDR2 SYDVKM. The V and J ends lost 3 bases and 2 bases respectively, with 10 bases between them.

The chain joins TRBV5-1 to TRBJ2-5; a possible D gene is TRBD1 (8 bases). This CDR3 region has 13 residues. Trimming took 6 bases from V and 7 from J, leaving 16 bases between them. The germline V gene encodes CDR1 SGHRS and CDR2 YFSETQ. The CDR3 spells CASTQTGGGTQYF. The CDR3 DNA reads as TGCGCCAGCACACAAACAGGGGGGGGGACCCAGTACTTC.

This chain uses TRBV7-2 with TRBJ2-5; 7 bases agree with TRBD2. Germline V lookup: CDR1 SGHTA, CDR2 FQGNSA. There are 14 residues in the CDR3. Trimming removed 4 bases from V and 5 bases from J; junction bases left unmatched: 7. CDR3 nucleotide sequence: TGTGCCAGCAGCTGGGGACCGGGAGGCGAGACCCAGTACTTC. Amino acids: CASSWGPGGETQYF.

The chain employs TRBV2 and TRBJ2-7; 10 bases agree with TRBD2. Germline values: CDR1 SNHLY, CDR2 FYNNEI. The CDR3 is 15 amino acids. The junction had 7 bases not matched to a gene; V was cut back by 6 bases and J by 2 bases. CDR3 in DNA: TGTGCCAGCAGGTACCTAGCGGGGGTAGCCTACGAGCAGTACTTC. It codes for CASRYLAGVAYEQYF.

V is TRBV11-2 and J is TRBJ1-3; 8 positions agree with TRBD1. Trimming removed 3 bases from V and 8 bases from J; junction bases left unmatched: 3. This CDR3 has 13 amino acids. Germline values: CDR1 SGHAT, CDR2 FQNNGV. CDR3 amino acids: CASSFAQGDTIYF. In DNA, the CDR3 is TGTGCCAGCAGCTTCGCACAGGGGGACACCATATATTTT.

The chain couples TRBV11-2 to TRBJ1-2; a weak D match, TRBD1 (6 bases). Trimming cost V 5 bases and J 4 bases, with 17 bases left between them. Germline values: CDR1 SGHAT, CDR2 FQNNGV. This CDR3 contains 15 residues. The CDR3 DNA reads TGTGCCAGCAGCCCCTCATGGGACATGAGCTATGGCTACACCTTC. Encoded protein: CASSPSWDMSYGYTF. The full variable domain, its missing parts supplied by reference TRBV11-2 and TRBJ1-2, is EAGVAQSPRYKIIEKRQSVAFWCNPISGHATLYWYQQILGQGPKLLIQFQNNGVVDDSQLPKDRFSAERLKGVDSTLKIQPAKLEDSAVYLCASSPSWDMSYGYTFGSGTRLTVV.

V and J are TRBV4-1 and TRBJ1-2; TRBD1 is a possible D gene (5 bases). Germline V lookup: CDR1 MGHRA, CDR2 YSYEKL. This CDR3 is built from 15 residues. Deletions cut 4 bases from V and 5 bases from J, with 17 bases between. CDR3 DNA: TGCGCCAGCAGCCCAATCGACAGACTGGCGTATGGCTACACCTTC. Its translation is CASSPIDRLAYGYTF.